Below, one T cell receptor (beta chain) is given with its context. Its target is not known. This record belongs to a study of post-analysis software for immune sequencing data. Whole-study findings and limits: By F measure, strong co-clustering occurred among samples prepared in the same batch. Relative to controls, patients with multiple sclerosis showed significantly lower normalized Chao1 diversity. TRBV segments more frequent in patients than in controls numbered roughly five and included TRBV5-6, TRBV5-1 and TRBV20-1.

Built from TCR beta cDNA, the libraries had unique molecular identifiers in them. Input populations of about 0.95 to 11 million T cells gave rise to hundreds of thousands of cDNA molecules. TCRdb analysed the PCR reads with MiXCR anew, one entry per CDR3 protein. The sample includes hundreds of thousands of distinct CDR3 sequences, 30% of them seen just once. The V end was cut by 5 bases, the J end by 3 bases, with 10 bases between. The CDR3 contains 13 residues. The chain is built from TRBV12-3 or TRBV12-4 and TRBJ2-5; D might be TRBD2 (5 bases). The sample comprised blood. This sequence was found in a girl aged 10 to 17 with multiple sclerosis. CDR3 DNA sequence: TGTGCCAGCAGTCCCCGGGAAAAAGAGACCCAGTACTTC. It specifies CASSPREKETQYF.